This entry lists 23 T cell receptor beta chains sequenced from one sample in a study of T cell responses to AZD1222 COVID-19 vaccine. Clones were sequenced by immunoSEQ multiplex PCR, and TCRdb holds only the in-frame ones, with some missing. The table includes 130,000 to 150,000 clones, 91% detected once. This specimen consisted of peripheral blood, obtained on day 0 of AZD1222 vaccination. The receptors stem from an adult in good health.

The chain employs TRBV6-5 and TRBJ1-2; D possibly corresponds to TRBD1 (6 bases). The CDR3 is made up of 14 amino acids. Germline-derived CDR1 and CDR2 are MNHEY and SVGAGI. Trimming removed 0 bases at V and 3 bases at J, with 8 bases between. The CDR3 sequence is CASSYSKGDYGYTF. CDR3 DNA: TGTGCCAGCAGTTACTCGAAGGGGGACTATGGCTACACCTTC.

The chain couples TRBV7-9 to TRBJ2-7, with D possibly being TRBD2 (5 bases). Germline loops: CDR1 SEHNR, CDR2 FQNEAQ (reference sequence). Trimming removed 4 bases at V and 7 bases at J, with 11 bases between. The CDR3 is 12 amino acids. This chain's CDR3 is CASSWISGEQYF. In DNA, the CDR3 is TGTGCCAGCAGCTGGATCTCGGGGGAGCAGTACTTC.

The chain carries TRBV9 and TRBJ2-2; weak D call: TRBD2 (6 bases). The V gene's germline CDR1 is SGDLS and CDR2 YYNGEE. With 7 bases removed from V and 5 bases from J, the gap between germline ends came to 24 bases. This CDR3 region has 17 residues. The CDR3 reads CASGGTGTHRRTGELFF. CDR3 DNA: TGTGCCAGCGGGGGGACCGGGACCCACCGTCGGACCGGGGAGCTGTTTTTT.

This clone was seen only once. This chain uses TRBV6-6 with TRBJ2-7; 9 bases fit TRBD1. The CDR3 consists of 14 residues. From germline, CDR1 is MNHNY and CDR2 SVGAGI (reference sequence). Trimming cost V 10 bases and J 1 base; bases outside gene matches: 8. The DNA for the CDR3 is TGTGCCACCGGACCGGGACAGGGTTCCTACGAGCAGTACTTC. It is translated as CATGPGQGSYEQYF.

CDR3 residues: CASSLGTLGEQYF. In DNA form, the CDR3 reads TGTGCCAGCAGCTTAGGGACACTGGGGGAGCAGTACTTC. J is TRBJ2-7 and V is TRBV7-2; D is perhaps TRBD1 (5 bases). The CDR3 length is 13 residues. Germline V lookup: CDR1 SGHTA, CDR2 FQGNSA. V was shortened by 1 base and J by 7 bases, with 11 bases between the two germline ends. The full variable domain, its missing parts supplied by reference TRBV7-2 and TRBJ2-7, is GAGVSQSPSNKVTEKGKDVELRCDPISGHTALYWYRQSLGQGLEFLIYFQGNSAPDKSGLPSDRFSAERTGGSVSTLTIQRTQQEDSAVYLCASSLGTLGEQYFGPGTRLTVT.

This clone was seen once. This chain uses TRBV3-1 (or the pseudogene TRBV3-2) with TRBJ2-3; maybe TRBD2 (5 bases). The CDR3 sequence is 16 residues long. From germline, CDR1 is LGHDT and CDR2 YNNKEL (reference sequence). The germline V and J ends were trimmed by 4 bases and 3 bases, with 17 bases remaining between them. CDR3 loop: CASSLRTPEGTDTQYF. The DNA of the CDR3 is TGTGCCAGCAGCCTACGGACTCCCGAAGGTACAGATACGCAGTATTTT.

This sequence joins TRBV6-5 and TRBJ2-3; D gene unclear. This CDR3 is built from 14 residues. Germline CDR1 is MNHEY and CDR2 is SVGAGI. Trimming removed 4 bases from V and 0 bases from J, with 8 bases in between. CDR3 region: CASSLDPSTDTQYF. CDR3 DNA sequence: TGTGCCAGCAGTTTGGATCCTAGCACAGATACGCAGTATTTT.

The rearrangement links TRBV12-3 or TRBV12-4 to TRBJ2-5; D is unresolved. This CDR3 has 13 amino acids. Trimming pared 5 bases from V and 3 bases from J, leaving 10 bases between. CDR3 DNA: TGTGCCAGCAGTGAAGACTCCAAAGAGACCCAGTACTTC. Protein product: CASSEDSKETQYF.

This clone was seen once. The CDR3 nucleotides read TGTGCCAGCAGCTCGCTCGACAGCAATGAGCAGTTCTTC. This codes for CASSSLDSNEQFF. The rearrangement joins TRBV5-4 to TRBJ2-1; maybe TRBD1 (5 bases). The germline V gene encodes CDR1 SGHNT and CDR2 YYREEE (reference sequence). The CDR3 is 13 amino acids. Between the trimmed V and J ends, which lost 3 bases and 6 bases, there was a span of 10 bases.

The chain carries TRBV5-6 and TRBJ2-7; no reliable D call. Deletions cut 1 base from V and 6 bases from J, with 11 bases between. This CDR3 is built from 13 residues. Germline-derived CDR1 and CDR2 are SGHDT and YYEEEE. The CDR3 DNA sequence: TGTGCCAGCAGCTTGAGTTCTTTCGGCGAGCAGTACTTC. Translated: CASSLSSFGEQYF. Drawing the rest from reference TRBV5-6 and TRBJ2-7, the complete variable domain is DAGVTQSPTHLIKTRGQQVTLRCSPKSGHDTVSWYQQALGQGPQFIFQYYEEEERQRGNFPDRFSGHQFPNYSSELNVNALLLGDSALYLCASSLSSFGEQYFGPGTRLTVT.

The chain links TRBV7-9 to TRBJ1-5; 10 nucleotides agree with TRBD1. The CDR3 covers 16 residues. Germline V gene data show CDR1 as SEHNR and CDR2 as FQNEAQ (reference sequence). V gave up 4 bases and J gave up 4 bases; unmatched junction bases: 7. The chain's CDR3 is CASSSTRDRGNQPQHF. Here the CDR3 DNA reads TGTGCCAGCAGCTCCACGCGGGACAGGGGAAATCAGCCCCAGCATTTT.

The chain joins TRBV6-5 to TRBJ2-3; D is ambiguous. The CDR3 sequence is 12 residues long. V lost 2 bases, J lost 4 bases, and 4 bases lay in between. CDR1 and CDR2 from the germline V gene are MNHEY and SVGAGI. This chain's CDR3 is CASSYGPDTQYF. The CDR3 nucleotides read TGTGCCAGCAGTTACGGTCCAGATACGCAGTATTTT.

This clone came up once. The chain is built from TRBV12-3 or TRBV12-4 and TRBJ1-1, with D unresolved. The CDR3 totals 12 residues. Deletions cut 5 bases from V and 3 bases from J, with 7 bases between. The CDR3 region has the DNA TGTGCCAGCAGTACCCAACACACTGAAGCTTTCTTT. It yields the protein CASSTQHTEAFF.

The V and J genes are TRBV27 and TRBJ1-5; the D is unclear. Germline CDR1 is MNHEY and CDR2 is SMNVEV (reference sequence). The length of the CDR3 is 13 residues. The ends were cut back, 3 bases at V and 6 bases at J, with 9 bases in the middle. CDR3 DNA: TGTGCCAGCAGTTTGGGGATGGTTCAGCCCCAGCATTTT. It is translated as CASSLGMVQPQHF.

The chain joins TRBV7-9 to TRBJ1-1; tentatively, D is TRBD1 (5 bases). V gave up 6 bases and J gave up 4 bases, with 15 bases separating them. Per germline, CDR1 SEHNR and CDR2 FQNEAQ (reference sequence). The CDR3 sequence is 14 residues long. The chain's CDR3 is CASRSQGGGTEAFF. In nucleotides, the CDR3 is TGTGCCAGCAGATCTCAGGGAGGCGGCACTGAAGCTTTCTTT. Supplemented by reference TRBV7-9 and TRBJ1-1, the full variable domain reads DTGVSQNPRHKITKRGQNVTFRCDPISEHNRLYWYRQTLGQGPEFLTYFQNEAQLEKSRLLSDRFSAERPKGSFSTLEIQRTEQGDSAMYLCASRSQGGGTEAFFGQGTRLTVV.

This rearrangement joins TRBV29-1 to TRBJ2-3; 9 bases are shared with TRBD2. Germline lookup yields CDR1 SQVTM and CDR2 ANQGSEA. Losses at the gene ends were 3 bases for V and 5 bases for J; bases not matched to a gene: 12. The CDR3 consists of 16 residues. CDR3 sequence reads: CSVEKPRSGRLDTQYF. In DNA form, the CDR3 reads TGCAGCGTTGAGAAGCCTCGGAGCGGGAGGTTAGATACGCAGTATTTT.

The CDR3 loop is CASSSRDRVPEQYF. CDR3 coding DNA: TGTGCCAGCAGCTCCCGGGACAGGGTTCCCGAGCAGTACTTC. V and J are TRBV13 and TRBJ2-7; TRBD1 aligns across 9 bases. Germline values: CDR1 PRHDT, CDR2 FYEKMQ (reference sequence). The CDR3 totals 14 residues. Losses at the gene ends were 4 bases for V and 6 bases for J; bases not matched to a gene: 7.

The V and J genes are TRBV5-8 and TRBJ1-1; D may be TRBD1 (5 bases). The V end lost 1 base, the J end lost 2 bases, and 9 bases lay between the germline ends. Per the germline V gene, CDR1 is SGHTS and CDR2 is YDEGEE. This CDR3 is 14 amino acids long. The CDR3 protein is CASSLTWTNTEAFF. DNA for the CDR3: TGTGCCAGCAGCTTGACCTGGACAAACACTGAAGCTTTCTTT. Complete variable domain (other parts from reference TRBV5-8 and TRBJ1-1): EAGVTQSPTHLIKTRGQQATLRCSPISGHTSVYWYQQALGLGLQFLLWYDEGEERNRGNFPPRFSGRQFPNYSSELNVNALELEDSALYLCASSLTWTNTEAFFGQGTRLTVV.

The chain employs TRBV4-3 and TRBJ2-3, with D uncertain. The CDR3 contains 14 residues. V lost 0 bases and J 8 bases, leaving 12 bases between the germline ends. Per germline, CDR1 LGHNA and CDR2 YSLEER. CDR3 coding DNA: TGCGCCAGCAGCCAAGAGACCTCTCAGGCTACGCAGTATTTT. Translated: CASSQETSQATQYF.

This chain uses TRBV5-1 with TRBJ1-1; D is perhaps TRBD1 (6 bases). The CDR3 is 15 amino acids. CDR1 SGHRS and CDR2 YFSETQ come from the germline V gene. V lost 5 bases, J lost 4 bases, and 18 bases lay in between. CDR3 sequence reads: CASSYQGPGSTEAFF. The CDR3 nucleotides are TGCGCCAGCAGTTACCAGGGGCCGGGTTCCACTGAAGCTTTCTTT.

The V call is TRBV5-6, the J call TRBJ2-5; D not certain. The germline CDR1 and CDR2 sequences are SGHDT and YYEEEE. Trimming pared 2 bases from V and 2 bases from J, leaving 1 base between. The CDR3 extends over 11 amino acids. CDR3 nucleotide sequence: TGTGCCAGCAGCTTACAAGAGACCCAGTACTTC. Protein sequence: CASSLQETQYF.

The chain is built from TRBV7-2 and TRBJ2-1; 8 bases fit TRBD1. CDR1 SGHTA and CDR2 FQGNSA come from the germline V gene. The CDR3 is made up of 13 amino acids. Unmatched junction bases numbered 11, after V lost 5 bases and J lost 14 bases. DNA of the CDR3: TGTGCCAGCAGCGCCAATCCTCCGGGACAGGAGTTCTTC. It encodes CASSANPPGQEFF.

The genes are TRBV6-6 and TRBJ2-1, with 9 bases aligning to TRBD2. The J segment lost 3 bases and the V segment lost 5 bases, leaving 5 bases of the junction unmatched. Germline V lookup: CDR1 MNHNY, CDR2 SVGAGI (reference sequence). The CDR3 length is 15 residues. CDR3 sequence reads: CASSAGLANYNEQFF. The CDR3 region has the DNA TGTGCCAGCAGTGCCGGACTAGCGAACTACAATGAGCAGTTCTTC.